The next 5 T cell receptor beta chains were all read from a single sample in a study of T cells in Graves' hyperthyroidism and ophthalmopathy. TCR beta CDR3 regions were amplified from RNA. The TCR CDR3 first-round RT-PCR relied on the HTBI primer set. TCRdb re-called the multiplex PCR reads with MiXCR, one entry per CDR3 protein. The sample includes some 380,000 distinct CDR3 sequences, 13% of them seen just once. Sequencing used blood. These receptors were obtained from a man aged 25-45 years with Graves' hyperthyroidism that later progressed to Graves' ophthalmopathy.

This clonotype showed up just a few times. This sequence joins TRBV19 and TRBJ2-7; the D gene is possibly TRBD1 (6 bases). Per germline, CDR1 LNHDA and CDR2 SQIVND (reference sequence). This CDR3 contains 15 residues. The germline V and J ends were trimmed by 6 bases and 3 bases, with 18 bases remaining between them. The CDR3 sequence is CASRPGHFFSYEQYF. The DNA of the CDR3 is TGTGCCAGTAGACCGGGACATTTTTTCAGCTACGAGCAGTACTTC.

This clonotype was counted ten times or more. V is TRBV2 and J is TRBJ1-5; 8 nucleotides match TRBD1. Germline V CDR1 and CDR2: SNHLY, FYNNEI. The CDR3 spans 14 residues. The trim removed 1 base at V and 6 bases at J, leaving 2 bases unmatched. The CDR3 loop is CASSEGTGLQPQHF. The CDR3 coding sequence is TGTGCCAGCAGTGAAGGGACAGGGCTTCAGCCCCAGCATTTT.

The table lists this clonotype with a few counts. The CDR3 coding sequence is TGTGCCAGCAGTCCCACCCGGTCCCCAAACTATGGCTACACCTTC. Its protein is CASSPTRSPNYGYTF. The chain employs TRBV6-1 and TRBJ1-2; D uncertain. V was clipped by 5 bases and J by 2 bases, with 15 bases between them. CDR3 length: 15 residues. The V gene's germline CDR1 is MNHNS and CDR2 SASEGT.

This clonotype was detected a few times. The chain couples TRBV10-3 to TRBJ2-1; 10 positions agree with TRBD2. J was trimmed by 8 bases and V by 2 bases; bases with no gene match: 9. The CDR3 consists of 16 residues. Germline CDR1 is ENHRY and CDR2 is SYGVKD. This chain's CDR3 is CAISEIKRGGHDEQFF. In nucleotides, the CDR3 is TGTGCCATCAGTGAGATCAAGCGGGGGGGCCATGATGAGCAGTTCTTC.

This clonotype was observed at least ten times. The chain is built from TRBV5-1 and TRBJ2-1; no reliable D call. Trimming cost V 4 bases and J 0 bases, with 11 bases left between them. The germline V gene encodes CDR1 SGHRS and CDR2 YFSETQ. The CDR3 consists of 15 residues. The CDR3 nucleotides are TGCGCCAGCAGCCTAGGACGTGCCTCCTACAATGAGCAGTTCTTC. Translating gives CASSLGRASYNEQFF.